Listed here are 10 T cell receptor beta chains from one sample, sequenced in a study of T cell repertoires in cytomegalovirus infection. Via MiXCR, TCRdb re-called the reads, giving one row per CDR3 protein. The profile shows over 450,000 distinct CDR3 sequences, 10% to 12% of them singletons. The specimen sequenced was PBMCs. The receptors stem from a human donor in good health (CMV status not recorded). Some clones in this sample may be carry-over from other donors' samples.

The V call is TRBV20-1, the J call TRBJ1-2, with 9 bases matching TRBD1. The length of the CDR3 is 12 residues. The trim removed 7 bases at V and 7 bases at J, leaving 7 bases unmatched. The germline V gene has CDR1 DFQATT and CDR2 SNEGSKA (reference sequence). The CDR3 here is CSGATGGRGYTF. The CDR3 bases are TGCAGTGGGGCAACAGGGGGCCGTGGCTACACCTTC.

At least ten counts were recorded for this clonotype. The V and J genes are TRBV28 and TRBJ2-7, with 8 nucleotides matching TRBD1. The V segment lost 6 bases and the J segment 4 bases; nucleotides outside the gene matches: 8. From germline, CDR1 is MDHEN and CDR2 SYDVKM. The CDR3 has 14 residues. CDR3 bases: TGTGCCAGCAGGAGGCAGGGGGCACGTTACGAGCAGTACTTC. Its translation: CASRRQGARYEQYF.

Remarks on this clonotype: A much larger clone lies one base from this, so it may be a read error. J is TRBJ2-1 and V is TRBV12-3 or TRBV12-4; D perhaps matches TRBD2 (7 bases). V lost 3 bases to trimming and J lost 13 bases, with 16 bases between them. This CDR3 is 13 amino acids long. The DNA for the CDR3 is TGTGCCAGCAGTTTGACTAGCAGGGGAACCCAGTTCTTC. Amino acid sequence: CASSLTSRGTQFF.

V usage is TRBV20-1 and J usage is TRBJ2-1; TRBD1 is a possible D gene (6 bases). CDR3 length equals 15 residues. V was clipped by 5 bases and J by 3 bases, with 17 bases between them. The germline V gene encodes CDR1 DFQATT and CDR2 SNEGSKA (reference sequence). The CDR3 nucleotides read TGCAGTGCTTCCCACGAGGACAGAGACTACAATGAGCAGTTCTTC. It codes for CSASHEDRDYNEQFF.

This rearrangement joins TRBV4-2 to TRBJ1-2; D unclear. Germline loops: CDR1 LGHNA, CDR2 YNFKEQ. V was pared by 1 base and J by 2 bases, with 11 bases between. The CDR3 has 15 residues. CDR3 DNA: TGTGCCAGCAGCCAAGCATGGGCCCTAAACTATGGCTACACCTTC. Its protein is CASSQAWALNYGYTF.

This clonotype was counted a few times. The chain carries TRBV5-1 and TRBJ1-2, with D tentatively TRBD1 (5 bases). CDR3 length equals 16 residues. Germline assignment: CDR1 SGHRS and CDR2 YFSETQ. The germline V and J ends were trimmed by 4 bases and 3 bases, with 19 bases remaining between them. In DNA form, the CDR3 reads TGCGCCAGCAGCCCGGGGACGGACCGGCTTTACTATGGCTACACCTTC. Its protein is CASSPGTDRLYYGYTF.

In its sample, this clonotype was seen a few times. The rearrangement joins TRBV4-1 to TRBJ1-1; D is unclear. The CDR3 loop spans 16 amino acids. The V gene's germline CDR1 is MGHRA and CDR2 YSYEKL. V lost 1 base and J 6 bases, leaving 18 bases between the germline ends. CDR3 sequence: CASSQAVPARTAEAFF. In nucleotides, the CDR3 is TGCGCCAGCAGCCAAGCGGTCCCAGCCCGCACCGCTGAAGCTTTCTTT.

This clonotype was found a few times. This rearrangement joins TRBV19 to TRBJ2-7; 8 positions agree with TRBD2. V trimming: 6 bases; J trimming: 2 bases; junction bases outside the gene matches: 15. Germline CDR1 is LNHDA and CDR2 is SQIVND (reference sequence). The length of the CDR3 is 17 residues. CDR3 nucleotide sequence: TGTGCCAGTAGCATGTCGGCTAGCGGGCGCCCTACCTACGAGCAGTACTTC. This gives the protein CASSMSASGRPTYEQYF.

The sample holds a few counts of this clonotype. This sequence joins TRBV12-3 or TRBV12-4 and TRBJ2-1; 15 bases match TRBD2. The CDR3 contains 15 residues. The V and J ends lost 5 bases and 6 bases, in that order; junction bases with no gene match: 2. This CDR3 reads CASSGGLAGGNEQFF. The CDR3 DNA reads as TGTGCCAGCAGTGGGGGACTAGCGGGGGGCAATGAGCAGTTCTTC.

The rearrangement uses TRBV20-1 and TRBJ1-2, with TRBD1 matching over 11 bases. J was trimmed by 7 bases and V by 5 bases; bases with no gene match: 6. The CDR3 consists of 13 residues. The germline V gene has CDR1 DFQATT and CDR2 SNEGSKA (reference sequence). CDR3 coding DNA: TGCAGTGCTTCCGCCGGGACAGGGGGTGGCTACACCTTC. It specifies CSASAGTGGGYTF.